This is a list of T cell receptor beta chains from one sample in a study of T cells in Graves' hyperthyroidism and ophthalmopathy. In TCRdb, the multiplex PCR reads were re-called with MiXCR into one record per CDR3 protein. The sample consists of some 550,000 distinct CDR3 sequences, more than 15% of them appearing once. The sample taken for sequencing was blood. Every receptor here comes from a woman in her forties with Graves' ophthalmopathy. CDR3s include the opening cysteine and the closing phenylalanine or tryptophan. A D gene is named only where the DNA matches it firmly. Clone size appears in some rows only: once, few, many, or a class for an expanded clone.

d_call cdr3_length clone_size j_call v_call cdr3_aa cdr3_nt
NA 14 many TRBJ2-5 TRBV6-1 CASSMRGVKETQYF TGTGCCAGCAGTATGAGGGGGGTGAAAGAGACCCAGTACTTC
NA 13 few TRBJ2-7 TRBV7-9 CASSFGEAYEQYF TGTGCCAGCAGCTTTGGTGAGGCCTACGAGCAGTACTTC
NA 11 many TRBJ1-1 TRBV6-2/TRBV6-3 CASSYSAEAFF TGTGCCAGCAGTTACAGCGCTGAAGCTTTCTTT
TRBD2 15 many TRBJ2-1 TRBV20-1 CSASQTSGGPREQFF TGCAGTGCTTCACAGACTAGCGGGGGACCTCGGGAGCAGTTCTTC
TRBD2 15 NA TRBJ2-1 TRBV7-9 CASSFSSGAYNEQFF TGTGCCAGCAGCTTTTCGAGCGGGGCCTACAATGAGCAGTTCTTC
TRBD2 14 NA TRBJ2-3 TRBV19 CASSSSGRWNTQYF TGTGCCAGTAGTTCTAGCGGGAGGTGGAATACGCAGTATTTT
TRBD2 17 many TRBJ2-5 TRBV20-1 CSAILGLAGGPRETQYF TGCAGTGCTATACTTGGACTAGCGGGAGGTCCTCGGGAGACCCAGTACTTC
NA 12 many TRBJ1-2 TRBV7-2 CASSNFAGAYTF TGTGCCAGCAGCAACTTCGCAGGGGCCTACACCTTC
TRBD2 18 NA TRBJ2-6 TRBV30 CAWRYSGGPLSGANVLTF TGTGCCTGGCGTTATAGCGGGGGGCCTCTCTCTGGGGCCAACGTCCTGACTTTC
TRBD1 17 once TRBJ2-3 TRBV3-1 CASSSRTGPTEADTQYF TGTGCCAGCAGCTCTCGGACAGGGCCCACTGAAGCAGATACGCAGTATTTT
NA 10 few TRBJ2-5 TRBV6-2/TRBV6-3 CASSWRTQYF TGTGCCAGCAGTTGGCGGACCCAGTACTTC
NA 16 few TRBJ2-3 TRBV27 CASSPQTREGADTQYF TGTGCCAGCAGTCCCCAGACTAGGGAAGGAGCAGATACGCAGTATTTT
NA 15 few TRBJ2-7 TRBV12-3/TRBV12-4 CASSSSSTGPYEQYF TGTGCCAGCAGTTCCTCCTCGACAGGACCGTACGAGCAGTACTTC
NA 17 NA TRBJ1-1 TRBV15 CATSRPYPGVGNTEAFF TGTGCCACCAGCAGACCCTATCCCGGGGTGGGGAACACTGAAGCTTTCTTT
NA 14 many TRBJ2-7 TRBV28 CASSFANRAIEQYF TGTGCCAGCAGTTTTGCCAATCGAGCGATCGAGCAGTACTTC
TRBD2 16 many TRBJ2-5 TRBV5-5 CASSLAVAGAQGAQYF TGTGCCAGCAGCTTGGCTGTAGCGGGAGCCCAGGGCGCCCAGTACTTC
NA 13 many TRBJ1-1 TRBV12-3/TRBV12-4 CASSLQGSTEAFF TGTGCCAGCAGCTTACAGGGAAGCACTGAAGCTTTCTTT
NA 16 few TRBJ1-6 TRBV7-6 CASSLEPQGVSSPLHF TGTGCCAGCAGCTTAGAGCCCCAGGGTGTTAGTTCACCCCTCCACTTT
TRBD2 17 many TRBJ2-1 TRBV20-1 CSASPHGGLQTYNEQFF TGCAGTGCGAGTCCCCACGGGGGACTACAAACCTACAATGAGCAGTTCTTC
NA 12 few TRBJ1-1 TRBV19 CASSATGLVAFF TGTGCCAGTAGTGCCACAGGGTTGGTAGCTTTCTTT
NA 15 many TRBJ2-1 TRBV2 CASSGGSIDYNEQFF TGTGCCAGCAGTGGGGGGTCAATCGACTACAATGAGCAGTTCTTC
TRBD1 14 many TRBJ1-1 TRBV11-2 CASSTQQGYSEAFF TGTGCCAGCAGCACCCAACAGGGGTACTCTGAAGCTTTCTTT
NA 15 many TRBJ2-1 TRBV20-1 CSARPGGPSYNEQFF TGCAGTGCCCGACCGGGCGGCCCCTCCTACAATGAGCAGTTCTTC